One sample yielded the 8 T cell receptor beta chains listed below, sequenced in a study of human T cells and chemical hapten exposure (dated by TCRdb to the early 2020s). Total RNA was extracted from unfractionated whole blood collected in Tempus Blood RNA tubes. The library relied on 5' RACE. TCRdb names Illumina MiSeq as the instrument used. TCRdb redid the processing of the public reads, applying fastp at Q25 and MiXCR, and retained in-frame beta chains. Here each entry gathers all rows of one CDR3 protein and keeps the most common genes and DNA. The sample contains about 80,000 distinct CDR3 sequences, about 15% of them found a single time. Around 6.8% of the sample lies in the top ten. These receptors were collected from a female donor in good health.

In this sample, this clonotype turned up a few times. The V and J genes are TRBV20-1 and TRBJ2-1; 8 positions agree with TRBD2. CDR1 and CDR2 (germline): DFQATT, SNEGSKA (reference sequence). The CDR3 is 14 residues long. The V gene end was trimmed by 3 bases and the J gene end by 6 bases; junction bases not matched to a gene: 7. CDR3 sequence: CSASAGLAVNEQFF. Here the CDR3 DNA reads TGCAGTGCTAGTGCCGGACTAGCAGTCAATGAGCAGTTCTTC.

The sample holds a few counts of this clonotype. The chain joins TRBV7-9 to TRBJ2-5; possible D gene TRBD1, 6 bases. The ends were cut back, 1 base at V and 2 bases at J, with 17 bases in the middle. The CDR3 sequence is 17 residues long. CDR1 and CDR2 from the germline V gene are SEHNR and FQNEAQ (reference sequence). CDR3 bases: TGTGCCAGCAGCTTAGGGGTCGTGGTAGGGGGACAAGAGACCCAGTACTTC. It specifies CASSLGVVVGGQETQYF.

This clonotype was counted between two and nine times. CDR3 protein: CASSLDRGWETETGRQYF. Here the CDR3 DNA reads TGTGCCAGCAGCTTAGATAGAGGATGGGAGACGGAGACAGGGAGGCAGTATTTT. The chain combines TRBV11-3 with TRBJ2-3, with 7 bases that match TRBD1. The germline V gene encodes CDR1 SGHNT and CDR2 YENEEA. V shed 0 bases, J shed 11 bases, and the junction held 20 bases outside the gene matches. This CDR3 contains 18 residues.

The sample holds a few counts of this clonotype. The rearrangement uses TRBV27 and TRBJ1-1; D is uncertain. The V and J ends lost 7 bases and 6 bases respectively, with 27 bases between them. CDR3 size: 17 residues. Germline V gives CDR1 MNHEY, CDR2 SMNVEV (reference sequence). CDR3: CASTLNWAVGNMAEAFF. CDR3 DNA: TGTGCCAGCACCCTTAATTGGGCTGTGGGTAACATGGCTGAAGCTTTCTTT.

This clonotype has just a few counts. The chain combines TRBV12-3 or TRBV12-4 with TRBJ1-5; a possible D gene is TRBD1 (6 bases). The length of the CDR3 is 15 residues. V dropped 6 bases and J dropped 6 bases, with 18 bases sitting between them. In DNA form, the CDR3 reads TGTGCCAGCAGAACGAACAGGGAGGAGGGTCAGCCCCAGCATTTT. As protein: CASRTNREEGQPQHF.

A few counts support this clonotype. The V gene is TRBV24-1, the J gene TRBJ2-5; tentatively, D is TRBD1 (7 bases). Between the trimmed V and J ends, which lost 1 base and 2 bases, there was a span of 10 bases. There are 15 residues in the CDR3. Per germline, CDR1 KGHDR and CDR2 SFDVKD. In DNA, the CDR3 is TGTGCCACCAGTGATTTCGCAGGGGGGCAAGAGACCCAGTACTTC. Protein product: CATSDFAGGQETQYF.

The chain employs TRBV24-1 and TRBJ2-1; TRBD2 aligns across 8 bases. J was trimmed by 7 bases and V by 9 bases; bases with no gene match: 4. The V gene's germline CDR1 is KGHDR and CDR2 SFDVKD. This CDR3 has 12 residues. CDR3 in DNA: TGTGCCACCCAAAGCGGGGGTAATGAGCAGTTCTTC. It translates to CATQSGGNEQFF.

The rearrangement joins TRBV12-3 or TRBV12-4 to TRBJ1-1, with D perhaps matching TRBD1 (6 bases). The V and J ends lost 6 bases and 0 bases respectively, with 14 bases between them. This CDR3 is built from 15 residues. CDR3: CASRETGTMNTEAFF. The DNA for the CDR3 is TGTGCCAGCAGAGAGACAGGAACGATGAACACTGAAGCTTTCTTT.